This TCR beta chain emerged from a study of response to subunit inactivated influenza vaccine. Germline assignment: CDR1 SGHRS and CDR2 YFSETQ. The V gene lost 4 bases and the J gene lost 2 bases, with 14 bases spanning the gap. CDR3 length: 15 residues. MiXCR, applied by TCRdb to the RT-PCR reads, yields one record per CDR3 protein. Altogether 600,000 to 700,000 distinct CDR3 sequences are present, 11% to 15% being singletons, with the ten largest covering 7.5% to 8%. This clonotype occurred many times. What it binds is not known. Study observations and caveats: Authors suggested few new T cells are recruited by each seasonal influenza vaccination.

The rearrangement uses TRBV5-1 and TRBJ2-3, with D perhaps matching TRBD1 (6 bases). The specimen was PBMCs from blood, collected 14 days before vaccination. This clonotype originated in a man in his forties or fifties who received an inactivated influenza vaccine. In DNA, the CDR3 is TGCGCCAGCAGCCCGGATGGGGGCCTCACAGATACGCAGTATTTT. Translated, it gives CASSPDGGLTDTQYF.